This TCR beta chain was recovered during a study of blood T cells in healthy people across ages. General observations from the study: Any changes in expanded clonotypes were possibly confounded, as donor CMV status remained unknown.

This clonotype has just one count. Its antigen is unknown. The second PCR ran roughly 7 to 11 cycles with a sample-barcoded 5' primer and J-beta primers. One entry per CDR3 protein results from TCRdb running MiXCR on the 5' RACE reads. Seen here are approximately 800,000 distinct CDR3 sequences, approximately 65% observed once, and the top ten hold around a quarter. The CDR3 has 14 amino acids. Trimming cost V 3 bases and J 6 bases, with 12 bases left between them. In germline, CDR1 is LGHNA, CDR2 YSLEER. Sequenced: blood. The chain has TRBV4-3 and TRBJ2-1, with a tentative D call TRBD1 (5 bases). This clonotype was obtained from a man under 40 in good health. In DNA form, the CDR3 reads TGCGCCAGCAGCCAGGTAACAGGCTCCAATGAGCAGTTCTTC. Translated: CASSQVTGSNEQFF.